This T cell receptor beta chain comes out of a study of PD-L1 blockade in urothelial cancer. On the study more broadly: Between 0 and 3 prior chemotherapy regimens had been given to patients.

Germline CDR1 is KGHSH and CDR2 is LQKENI. V was cut by 0 bases and J by 7 bases, with 16 bases left in between. The CDR3 consists of 16 residues. Samples were collected from each patient before treatment and during treatment. Each patient gave between 1 and 8 of them in total. Generated by immunoSEQ multiplex PCR, the TCRdb table keeps only in-frame clones and is missing some. The sample lists under 30,000 clones, around 86% seen once, with around 1.9% in the top ten. The sample consisted of PBMCs, taken around atezolizumab (anti-PD-L1) treatment. This receptor was obtained from a man aged 45 to 65 with urothelial cancer. V gene TRBV18 combines with J gene TRBJ2-1; tentatively, D is TRBD2 (6 bases). This chain's CDR3 is CASSPPNKQGGNEQFF. CDR3 bases: TGTGCCAGCTCACCACCGAATAAGCAGGGAGGAAATGAGCAGTTCTTC.